This is a list of T cell receptor beta chains from one sample in a study of T-cell memory formation after mild COVID-19. TCRdb recomputed calls from the 5' RACE reads with MiXCR, one row per CDR3 protein. The repertoire holds about 250,000 distinct CDR3 sequences, with more than 15% as singletons. Input material: PBMCs or a T cell subset sorted from them (not recorded which). All receptors derive from a man aged 18 to 29 who had mild COVID-19 (a few samples of this study predate the infection). Cell type and time point are not known. The CDR3 runs from the conserved cysteine through the conserved F or W. D genes are given only for firm matches. Not every row has a clone size; where given, it reads once, few, many or a size class.

NA TRBJ2-7 TRBV5-1 NA TGCGCCAGTAGAGAAACAGCCGAGCAGTACTTC CASRETAEQYF
TRBD1 TRBJ2-3 TRBV5-1 many TGCGCCAGCAGCTTGACCGGGACAGTCCAGGTCGCAGATACGCAGTATTTT CASSLTGTVQVADTQYF
NA TRBJ2-7 TRBV11-2 few TGTGCCAGCAGCAACCAGGGCAGGGGCTATCAGTACGAGCAGTACTTC CASSNQGRGYQYEQYF
NA TRBJ1-2 TRBV9 few TGTGCCAGCAGCACGACAGTAAACTATGGCTACACCTTC CASSTTVNYGYTF
NA TRBJ2-1 TRBV6-5 NA TGTGCCAGCAGTTACTATAGCTACAATGAGCAGTTCTTC CASSYYSYNEQFF
TRBD2 TRBJ2-5 TRBV7-3 NA TGTGCCAGCAGTAGGGGGGGACTAGCGGGGCAAGAGACCCAGTACTTC CASSRGGLAGQETQYF
NA TRBJ2-3 TRBV6-2/TRBV6-3 few TGTGCCAGCGGAGCCGGGACCCACATCACAGATACGCAGTATTTT CASGAGTHITDTQYF
NA TRBJ2-3 TRBV7-2 few TGTGCCAGCAGCTTAGGCCCTGTTGCAGATACGCAGTATTTT CASSLGPVADTQYF
NA TRBJ1-3 TRBV11-2 NA TGTGCCAGCAGCTCCTTGGGGGCGTCCTCTGGAAACACCATATATTTT CASSSLGASSGNTIYF
NA TRBJ2-6 TRBV25-1 NA TGTGCCAGCAGTGAAACCACTAAATGGACGCACTCTGGGGCCAACGTCCTGACTTTC CASSETTKWTHSGANVLTF
NA TRBJ2-3 TRBV4-3 many TGCGCCAGCAGCCAAGACACGGCCGGGGGGCTGATCACAGATACGCAGTATTTT CASSQDTAGGLITDTQYF
NA TRBJ1-1 TRBV19 few TGTGCCAGTAGTTTGTTGCCAGGGTATACTGAAGCTTTCTTT CASSLLPGYTEAFF
NA TRBJ2-3 TRBV7-8 NA TGTGCCAGCAGCCGACTGGACGGCGATTGGGATACGCAGTATTTT CASSRLDGDWDTQYF
TRBD2 TRBJ2-2 TRBV4-2 NA TGTGCCAGCAGCCAAGGATTGAAAAGGACTAGCGACACCGGGGAGCTGTTTTTT CASSQGLKRTSDTGELFF
TRBD2 TRBJ2-5 TRBV20-1 NA TGCAGTGCAAAGCGGGGTGGGGAGACCCAGTACTTC CSAKRGGETQYF
NA TRBJ1-1 TRBV20-1 NA TGCAGTCGTGAGGTGATGAACACTGAAGCTTTCTTT CSREVMNTEAFF
NA TRBJ1-6 TRBV7-2 few TGTGCCAGCAGCTTCGGGGCGGGAGCCAATTCACCCCTCCACTTT CASSFGAGANSPLHF
TRBD2 TRBJ2-5 TRBV7-3 many TGTGCCAGCAGCTTACGGGAGGGGGAGACCCAGTACTTC CASSLREGETQYF
NA TRBJ2-3 TRBV11-2 NA TGTGCCAGCAGCTTGGGGTCACCCACAGATACGCAGTATTTT CASSLGSPTDTQYF
NA TRBJ1-1 TRBV5-6 few TGTGCCAGCAGCGTGGACATTGACACTGAAGCTTTCTTT CASSVDIDTEAFF
NA TRBJ1-1 TRBV5-1 NA TGCGCCAGCAGCCCGGGACATCTCGGGGACACTGAAGCTTTCTTT CASSPGHLGDTEAFF
NA TRBJ2-7 TRBV12-3/TRBV12-4 NA TGTGCCAGCAGGCTCAGTGGCGAGCAGTACTTC CASRLSGEQYF
NA TRBJ1-2 TRBV20-1 NA TGCAGTGCTAGGGGTCCAGCTTACACCTTC CSARGPAYTF
NA TRBJ2-5 TRBV7-7 many TGTGCTAGCAGCCTGGGGGCGCGAGAGACCCAGTACTTC CASSLGARETQYF
TRBD2 TRBJ2-5 TRBV4-1 NA TGCGCCAGCAGCCGGGGGACTAGCGAATTAGAGACCCAGTACTTC CASSRGTSELETQYF
NA TRBJ2-7 TRBV5-1 few TGCGCCAGCAGATCGGACGGCTACGAGCAGTACTTC CASRSDGYEQYF
TRBD2 TRBJ2-3 TRBV4-2 NA TGTGCCAGCAGCCCCAGGACTAGCGGGTACGACACAGATACGCAGTATTTT CASSPRTSGYDTDTQYF
NA TRBJ2-7 TRBV6-5 NA TGTGCCAGCAGTTACGAACAGCCATACTACGAGCAGTACTTC CASSYEQPYYEQYF
TRBD2 TRBJ2-7 TRBV30 NA TGTGCCTGGAGTGGCGGGGGGGTAGAATACGAGCAGTACTTC CAWSGGGVEYEQYF
NA TRBJ2-6 TRBV6-5 many TGTGCCAGCAGCCCCCGACGCTCTGGGGCCAACGTCCTGACTTTC CASSPRRSGANVLTF
NA TRBJ1-3 TRBV5-4 many TGTGCCAGCAGCTTGGCCCAGGGCAACACCATATATTTT CASSLAQGNTIYF
NA TRBJ1-3 TRBV5-1 NA TGCGCCAGCAGCTTGGTTGGGGACTCTGGAAACACCATATATTTT CASSLVGDSGNTIYF
NA TRBJ2-1 TRBV19 NA TGTGCCAGTAGTACCACGGGGGGCCTATACAATGAGCAGTTCTTC CASSTTGGLYNEQFF
TRBD1 TRBJ1-1 TRBV5-1 few TGCGCCAGCAGCTGGACGACAGGGGAGTTGACAGACACTGAAGCTTTCTTT CASSWTTGELTDTEAFF
NA TRBJ2-2 TRBV9 few TGTGCCAGCAGCTCTCGGATCACCGGGGAGCTGTTTTTT CASSSRITGELFF
TRBD1 TRBJ2-7 TRBV28 NA TGTGCCAGCAGTTCCCAGGACAGGGGGCGGTACGAGCAGTACTTC CASSSQDRGRYEQYF
TRBD2 TRBJ2-7 TRBV5-5 NA TGTGCCAGCAGCTTTCCTAGCGGGGGGGCCAGTTACGAGCAGTACTTC CASSFPSGGASYEQYF
TRBD2 TRBJ2-5 TRBV9 few TGTGCCAGCAGCGTGGGACTAGCGGCCCAAGAGACCCAGTACTTC CASSVGLAAQETQYF
NA TRBJ2-3 TRBV4-1 NA TGCGCCAGCAGCCAAGAGAGGAGGCGGACAGATACGCAGTATTTT CASSQERRRTDTQYF